The rows below give T cell receptor beta chains drawn from one sample of a study of blood T cell repertoires in COVID-19. TCRdb keeps only in-frame clones here, not all; method: immunoSEQ multiplex PCR. The sample includes 220,000 or so clones, over 80% of them seen just once. Sequencing was carried out using PBMCs or T cells enriched from blood (not recorded which). These receptors all come from a woman in her 40s who had recovered from COVID-19. Both conserved end residues are part of each CDR3. A D gene is named only where the DNA matches it firmly. Some rows have no size entry. The others give once, few or many, or a class for an expanded clone.

clone_size j_call v_call d_call cdr3_nt cdr3_aa
NA TRBJ2-7 TRBV28 NA TGTGCCAGCAGACCCCGCACAGGGAGCTACGAGCAGTACTTC CASRPRTGSYEQYF
NA TRBJ2-1 TRBV29-1 TRBD2 TGCAGCGTCATCACCGGGACTAGCGGGTACAAAGGGCAGTTCTTC CSVITGTSGYKGQFF
many TRBJ1-2 TRBV3-1/TRBV3-2 NA TGTGCCAGCGGTGGTTCAGGCGGCTACACCTTC CASGGSGGYTF
NA TRBJ2-5 TRBV5-6 NA TGTGCCAGCAGCGTGTACAGGGAGGGGGAGACCCAGTACTTC CASSVYREGETQYF
NA TRBJ1-3 TRBV20-1 NA TGCAGTGTTTCGGTTGGAAACACCATATATTTT CSVSVGNTIYF
NA TRBJ2-1 TRBV24-1 NA TGTGCCACCAGTGATTTGCAGGGTGGGAGGAATGAGCAGTTCTTC CATSDLQGGRNEQFF
NA TRBJ1-5 TRBV7-2 NA TGTGCCAGCAGCCCGCACTTAGATAGCAATCAGCCCCAGCATTTT CASSPHLDSNQPQHF
few TRBJ1-4 TRBV5-6 NA TGTGCCAGCAGCCGAAGAACAGGGATGGGGGAAAAACTGTTTTTT CASSRRTGMGEKLFF
NA TRBJ2-3 TRBV20-1 NA TGCAGTGCTAGTAGGGGAATGAGGACAGATACGCAGTATTTT CSASRGMRTDTQYF
NA TRBJ2-4 TRBV27 NA TGTGCCAGCGGCCTAGCCAAAAACATTCAGTACTTC CASGLAKNIQYF
NA TRBJ2-7 TRBV19 NA TGTGCCAGTAGTATGTCAGCGTCCTACGAGCAGTACTTC CASSMSASYEQYF
NA TRBJ1-1 TRBV30 NA TGTGCCTGGAGTTACTCAGGGGCCACTGAAGCTTTCTTT CAWSYSGATEAFF
NA TRBJ2-1 TRBV10-3 TRBD1 TGTGCCATCAACCACGACAGGGGATCCTACAATGAGCAGTTCTTC CAINHDRGSYNEQFF
NA TRBJ1-2 TRBV19 NA TGTGCCAGTAGTACCCCGGGGGGCGCCAACTATGGCTACACCTTC CASSTPGGANYGYTF
few TRBJ1-2 TRBV7-9 NA TGTGCCAGCAGCTCCCCCGGGGGTGGTGGCTACACCTTC CASSSPGGGGYTF
NA TRBJ2-3 TRBV7-9 TRBD2 TGTGCCAGCAGCTCCCCAGCCACTAGCGGGATCACAGATACGCAGTATTTT CASSSPATSGITDTQYF
NA TRBJ2-7 TRBV25-1 NA TGTGCCAGCAGTGTACAGGGACCTTACGAGCAGTACTTC CASSVQGPYEQYF
NA TRBJ2-1 TRBV10-2 TRBD2 TGCGCCATCGCGACTAGCGGGAGGGCCTCCAGCGAGTTCTTC CAIATSGRASSEFF
NA TRBJ2-1 TRBV19 NA TGTGCCAGTACAAGGCAAACTAGCTCCTACAATGAGCAGTTCTTC CASTRQTSSYNEQFF
once TRBJ2-5 TRBV4-1 TRBD2 TGCGCCAGCAGCCAAGATTTGGGGGGGGAGACCCAGTACTTC CASSQDLGGETQYF
NA TRBJ1-6 TRBV6-5 NA TGTGCCAGCAGTTACTCTCGTCCGGGGGCGGGAGCCCTCCACTTT CASSYSRPGAGALHF
NA TRBJ1-3 TRBV7-2 NA TGTGCCAGCAGCTTATTGGGGCGTCCTGGAAACACCATATATTTT CASSLLGRPGNTIYF
NA TRBJ2-3 TRBV7-2 TRBD1 TGTGCCAGCAGCCCTCCCCGGACAGGGTCAGATACGCAGTATTTT CASSPPRTGSDTQYF
NA TRBJ2-1 TRBV5-4 TRBD2 TGTGCCAGCAGCCCCGGGACTAGCGGAGCCAATGAGCAGTTCTTC CASSPGTSGANEQFF
few TRBJ1-3 TRBV4-1 NA TGCGCCAGCAGCCAAGAACCGAAAACTAGAAACACCATATATTTT CASSQEPKTRNTIYF
NA TRBJ1-2 TRBV28 NA TGTGCCAGCAGTTTCGGGGATCAGGACTATGGCTACACCTTC CASSFGDQDYGYTF
once TRBJ2-3 TRBV5-4 NA TGTGCCAGCAGCGAGAGCGGGTTTGGCACAGATACGCAGTATTTT CASSESGFGTDTQYF
NA TRBJ2-1 TRBV7-9 TRBD1 TGTGCCAGCAGCTTAGCGGGGATGGACAGGGGAGTAGGGTTCTTC CASSLAGMDRGVGFF
NA TRBJ2-1 TRBV24-1 TRBD2 TGTGCCACCAGTGATATACTAGCGGGAGACGTCGCGAGTGCCCCTGAGCAGTTCTTC CATSDILAGDVASAPEQFF
NA TRBJ2-7 TRBV29-1 TRBD1 TGCAGCGTTCGCGTTGACAGGGGGCTAGGGGAGCAGTACTTC CSVRVDRGLGEQYF
NA TRBJ2-2 TRBV19 NA TGTGCCAGTAGTATAGGGGCAGGGGGGTCCCCTGCCGGGGAGCTGTTTTTT CASSIGAGGSPAGELFF
once TRBJ1-6 TRBV7-2 NA TGTGCCAGCAGCTTATACAGGGCGGGGGATTCACCCCTCCACTTT CASSLYRAGDSPLHF
NA TRBJ2-1 TRBV27 TRBD1 TGTGCCAGCAGTCTCCTTAAACCCACAGGGGGCGGAGAGCAGTTCTTC CASSLLKPTGGGEQFF
few TRBJ2-1 TRBV11-2 NA TGTGCCAGCAGTTTGGGAGCGGCCATGATCTACAATGAGCAGTTCTTC CASSLGAAMIYNEQFF
once TRBJ2-1 TRBV19 NA TGTGCCAGTAGTATTCGAGGCGGGACCAGGGAGCAGTTCTTC CASSIRGGTREQFF
NA TRBJ2-7 TRBV7-3 NA TGTGCCAGCAGCTTCACGGGCGGAAACAGGCCCCACGAGCAGTACTTC CASSFTGGNRPHEQYF
NA TRBJ2-2 TRBV29-1 NA TGCAGCGCACTAGCCTATTCCGGCGGGGAGCTGTTTTTT CSALAYSGGELFF
NA TRBJ2-1 TRBV19 TRBD2 TGTGCCAGTAAGGGGACTAGCGGGAGCTCCTACAATGAGCAGTTCTTC CASKGTSGSSYNEQFF
NA TRBJ2-2 TRBV12-3/TRBV12-4 NA TGTGCCAGCAGTTCCCGGGAGATCGGGGAGCTGTTTTTT CASSSREIGELFF
NA TRBJ2-4 TRBV7-5 NA TGTGCCAGAAGCCCAAATATAGCGGGAGGGCCGATTCAGTACTTC CARSPNIAGGPIQYF
NA TRBJ2-3 TRBV2 NA TGTGCCAGCAGTGAGTATGAGGTGGATACGCAGTATTTT CASSEYEVDTQYF